One T cell receptor (beta chain) is described in this entry. Its antigen is undetermined. CDR1 and CDR2 from the germline V gene are SGDLS and YYNGEE. The CDR3 consists of 13 residues. Eight separate reactions for every sample produced the cDNA. TCRdb re-analyzed the 5' RACE reads; it lists each CDR3 protein once, without DNA. Its table lists more than 300,000 distinct CDR3 sequences. This record belongs to a study of monozygotic twins with inflammatory bowel disease. General study results and limits: The co-twins with IBD showed lower TCRbeta diversity (inverse Simpson) than their healthy siblings. Repertoire similarity did not separate concordant from discordant twins, possibly from limited power. None of the different T cell subtypes could be distinguished from one another.

The sample taken for sequencing was blood. The TCR sequence derives from a human donor with ulcerative colitis or Crohn's disease, or a healthy co-twin of an affected twin (not recorded which). The V call is TRBV9, the J call TRBJ2-1. The chain's CDR3 is CASSVGGLGEPFF.